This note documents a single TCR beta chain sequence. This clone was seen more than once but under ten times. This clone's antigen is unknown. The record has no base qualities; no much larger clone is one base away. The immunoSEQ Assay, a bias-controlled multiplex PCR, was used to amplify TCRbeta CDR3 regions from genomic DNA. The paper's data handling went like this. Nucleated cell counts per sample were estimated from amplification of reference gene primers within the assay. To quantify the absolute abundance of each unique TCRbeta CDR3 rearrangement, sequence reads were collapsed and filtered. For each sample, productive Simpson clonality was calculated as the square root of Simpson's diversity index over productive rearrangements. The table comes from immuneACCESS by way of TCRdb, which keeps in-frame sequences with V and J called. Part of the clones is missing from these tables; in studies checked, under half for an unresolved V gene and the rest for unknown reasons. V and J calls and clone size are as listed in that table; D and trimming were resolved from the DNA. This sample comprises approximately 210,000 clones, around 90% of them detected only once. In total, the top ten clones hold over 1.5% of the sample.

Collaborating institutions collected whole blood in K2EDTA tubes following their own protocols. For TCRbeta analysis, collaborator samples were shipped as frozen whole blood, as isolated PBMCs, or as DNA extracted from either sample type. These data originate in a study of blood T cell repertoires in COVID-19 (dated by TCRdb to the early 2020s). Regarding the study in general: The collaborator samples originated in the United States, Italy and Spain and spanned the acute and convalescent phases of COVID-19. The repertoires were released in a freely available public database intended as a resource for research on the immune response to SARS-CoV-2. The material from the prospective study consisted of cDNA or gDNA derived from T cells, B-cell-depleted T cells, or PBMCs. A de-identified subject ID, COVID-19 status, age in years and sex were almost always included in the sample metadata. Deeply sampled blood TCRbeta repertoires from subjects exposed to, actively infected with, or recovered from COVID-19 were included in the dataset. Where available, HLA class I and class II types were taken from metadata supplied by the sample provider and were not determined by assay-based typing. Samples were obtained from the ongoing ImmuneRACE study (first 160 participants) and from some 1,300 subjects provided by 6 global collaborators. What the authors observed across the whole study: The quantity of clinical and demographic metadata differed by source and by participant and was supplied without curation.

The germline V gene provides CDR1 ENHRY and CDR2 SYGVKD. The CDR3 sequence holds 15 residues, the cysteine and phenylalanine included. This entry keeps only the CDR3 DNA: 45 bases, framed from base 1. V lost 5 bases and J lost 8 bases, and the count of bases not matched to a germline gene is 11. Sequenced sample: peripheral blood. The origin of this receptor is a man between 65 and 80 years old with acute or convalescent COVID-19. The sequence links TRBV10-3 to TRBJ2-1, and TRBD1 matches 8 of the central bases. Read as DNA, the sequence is TGTGCCATCAGTCGGACAGGGCAGGTGATCGATGAGCAGTTCTTC. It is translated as CAISRTGQVIDEQFF.